The rows below give T cell receptor beta chains drawn from one sample of a study of T-cell memory formation after mild COVID-19. MiXCR, applied by TCRdb to the 5' RACE reads, yields one record per CDR3 protein. Of 350,000 or so distinct CDR3 sequences listed, under 25% are singletons. The sequencing sample was made of PBMCs or a T cell subset sorted from them (not recorded which). These TCRs come from an adult woman who had mild COVID-19 (a few samples of this study predate the infection). Cell type and time point are not known. Both conserved end residues are part of each CDR3. The order of the fields is CDR3 protein, CDR3 DNA, V gene, D gene, clone size, CDR3 length, J gene. D genes are given only for firm matches. The size of a clone is reported for some rows only, either as once, few or many, or as a class for expanded clones.

CDR3aa: CASSPRQGPNTEAFF
CDR3nt: TGTGCCAGCAGCCCGAGACAGGGACCGAACACTGAAGCTTTCTTT
v_gene: TRBV7-9
d_gene: TRBD1
abundance: few
len: 15
j_gene: TRBJ1-1

CDR3aa: CATSSGGPYTEAFF
CDR3nt: TGTGCCACCAGTTCAGGAGGGCCTTACACTGAAGCTTTCTTT
v_gene: TRBV24-1
d_gene: -
abundance: many
len: 14
j_gene: TRBJ1-1

CDR3aa: CASSGEQGAPVYEQYF
CDR3nt: TGTGCCAGCAGCGGGGAACAGGGGGCGCCGGTATACGAGCAGTACTTC
v_gene: TRBV7-6
d_gene: TRBD1
abundance: few
len: 16
j_gene: TRBJ2-7

CDR3aa: CASSPAGGHSDTQYF
CDR3nt: TGTGCCAGCAGCCCGGCGGGAGGGCATTCAGATACGCAGTATTTT
v_gene: TRBV6-5
d_gene: TRBD2
abundance: few
len: 15
j_gene: TRBJ2-3

CDR3aa: CASSVGWGDTEAFF
CDR3nt: TGTGCCAGCAGTGTTGGTTGGGGAGACACTGAAGCTTTCTTT
v_gene: TRBV3-1
d_gene: -
abundance: -
len: 14
j_gene: TRBJ1-1

CDR3aa: CASSLSADPDRQYF
CDR3nt: TGTGCCAGCAGCTTATCGGCGGACCCGGATCGGCAGTACTTC
v_gene: TRBV7-9
d_gene: -
abundance: -
len: 14
j_gene: TRBJ2-7

CDR3aa: CASTKTTGELRDEQYF
CDR3nt: TGTGCCAGCACTAAAACTACAGGGGAGCTACGGGACGAGCAGTACTTC
v_gene: TRBV21-1
d_gene: -
abundance: -
len: 16
j_gene: TRBJ2-7

CDR3aa: CASSPRHLWETQYF
CDR3nt: TGTGCCAGCAGTCCCCGACACCTATGGGAGACCCAGTACTTC
v_gene: TRBV27
d_gene: -
abundance: -
len: 14
j_gene: TRBJ2-5

CDR3aa: CSVDQGREAFF
CDR3nt: TGCAGCGTTGACCAGGGGAGGGAAGCTTTCTTT
v_gene: TRBV29-1
d_gene: -
abundance: -
len: 11
j_gene: TRBJ1-1

CDR3aa: CASSLETRGPQHF
CDR3nt: TGTGCCAGCAGCTTGGAAACTCGTGGGCCCCAGCATTTT
v_gene: TRBV5-5
d_gene: -
abundance: -
len: 13
j_gene: TRBJ1-5

CDR3aa: CASSLPREGKETQYF
CDR3nt: TGTGCCAGCAGTTTACCCAGGGAGGGAAAAGAGACCCAGTACTTC
v_gene: TRBV12-3/TRBV12-4
d_gene: TRBD2
abundance: few
len: 15
j_gene: TRBJ2-5

CDR3aa: CSAPKVGLNTGELFF
CDR3nt: TGCAGTGCCCCTAAGGTGGGGTTGAACACCGGGGAGCTGTTTTTT
v_gene: TRBV20-1
d_gene: -
abundance: few
len: 15
j_gene: TRBJ2-2

CDR3aa: CSVGSDGGLYTF
CDR3nt: TGCAGCGTTGGTTCTGACGGGGGGCTCTACACCTTC
v_gene: TRBV29-1
d_gene: -
abundance: -
len: 12
j_gene: TRBJ1-2

CDR3aa: CASSPVSPGLAGGFRYEQYF
CDR3nt: TGTGCCAGCAGCCCGGTTTCCCCGGGACTAGCGGGGGGGTTTCGCTACGAGCAGTACTTC
v_gene: TRBV7-6
d_gene: TRBD2
abundance: -
len: 20
j_gene: TRBJ2-7

CDR3aa: CASSLSLTTTGLTDTQYF
CDR3nt: TGTGCCAGCAGCCTGAGCCTCACTACTACAGGGCTCACAGATACGCAGTATTTT
v_gene: TRBV14
d_gene: -
abundance: few
len: 18
j_gene: TRBJ2-3

CDR3aa: CASRPTLLMRITDTQYF
CDR3nt: TGTGCCAGCAGGCCCACCCTTTTAATGAGAATAACAGATACGCAGTATTTT
v_gene: TRBV12-3/TRBV12-4
d_gene: -
abundance: -
len: 17
j_gene: TRBJ2-3

CDR3aa: CASSTGWGNTGELFF
CDR3nt: TGTGCCAGCAGTACAGGATGGGGGAACACCGGGGAGCTGTTTTTT
v_gene: TRBV6-5
d_gene: -
abundance: -
len: 15
j_gene: TRBJ2-2

CDR3aa: CASSLDLTDLALQPQHF
CDR3nt: TGTGCCAGCAGTTTGGATCTGACAGACCTAGCTCTGCAGCCCCAGCATTTT
v_gene: TRBV6-2/TRBV6-3
d_gene: -
abundance: -
len: 17
j_gene: TRBJ1-5

CDR3aa: CASSRDYPQSSYNEQFF
CDR3nt: TGTGCCAGCAGTCGGGACTACCCACAAAGCTCCTACAATGAGCAGTTCTTC
v_gene: TRBV3-1
d_gene: TRBD2
abundance: -
len: 17
j_gene: TRBJ2-1

CDR3aa: CASSQDRLYTGELFF
CDR3nt: TGTGCCAGCAGCCAAGACAGACTCTACACCGGGGAGCTGTTTTTT
v_gene: TRBV3-1
d_gene: -
abundance: -
len: 15
j_gene: TRBJ2-2

CDR3aa: CASSVLDTNTEAFF
CDR3nt: TGTGCCAGCAGCGTCCTAGATACGAACACTGAAGCTTTCTTT
v_gene: TRBV5-6
d_gene: -
abundance: -
len: 14
j_gene: TRBJ1-1

CDR3aa: CASRRGTSSSDKQYF
CDR3nt: TGTGCCAGCAGAAGAGGGACTAGCTCTTCAGATAAGCAGTATTTT
v_gene: TRBV6-5
d_gene: TRBD2
abundance: -
len: 15
j_gene: TRBJ2-3